There are a few counts of the clone carrying this TCR beta chain. The data are from a study of T-cell memory formation after mild COVID-19. TCRdb re-called the 5' RACE reads through MiXCR, storing one row per CDR3 protein. The sample gives about 190,000 distinct CDR3 sequences, about 17% of which show up once; 2.4% is in the top ten. The V segment lost 6 bases and the J segment 5 bases; nucleotides outside the gene matches: 4. Germline assignment: CDR1 DFQATT and CDR2 SNEGSKA (reference sequence). The CDR3 is made up of 11 amino acids. The V call is TRBV20-1, the J call TRBJ2-7; 7 nucleotides match TRBD1. Sequenced sample: PBMCs or a T cell subset sorted from them (not recorded which). This TCR was sampled from an adult woman who had mild COVID-19 (a few samples of this study predate the infection). Cell type and time point are not known. The CDR3 protein is CSATQGNEQYF. For the CDR3, the DNA is TGCAGTGCAACACAGGGGAACGAGCAGTACTTC.